What follows is one T cell receptor beta chain and its context. Other nucleotide sequences in the sample specify the same CDR3. The TCR beta libraries used 1.5 to 2 micrograms of genomic DNA that came from cryopreserved PBMCs. Targeted sequencing depth ranged from 1 in 200,000 to 1 in 1 million T cells. The repertoire was sequenced with immunoSEQ multiplex PCR; TCRdb's copy has only in-frame clones and lacks some. Here the sample spans 150,000 or so clones, roughly 80% being singletons. This specimen belongs to a study of cytotoxic CD8 clonotypes in ibrutinib-treated CLL. J gave up 7 bases and V 5 bases, and 3 bases lay outside the gene matches. The CDR3 extends over 14 amino acids. Germline CDR1 reads MNHEY; CDR2 reads SMNVEV (reference sequence).

The sample here was PBMCs, taken after 12 months of ibrutinib treatment. The sequence was obtained from a human donor with chronic lymphocytic leukemia. The V call is TRBV27, the J call TRBJ2-1; 12 bases match TRBD2. The CDR3 nucleotides read TGTGCCAGCAGTCTAGCGGGAGGGCCGAATGAGCAGTTCTTC. Its translation: CASSLAGGPNEQFF.